The clone carrying this T cell receptor (beta chain) has a single count. Within the 2 weeks before study entry, each person in the exposed group met a COVID-19 case. V dropped 0 bases and J dropped 6 bases, with 10 bases sitting between them. Germline V lookup: CDR1 LNHNV, CDR2 YYDKDF (reference sequence). The CDR3 extends over 14 amino acids. The source of the sample is a study of blood T cell repertoires in COVID-19. About the study: The United States, Italy and Spain supplied acute and convalescent COVID-19 samples.

Original analysis: Quantification of nucleated cells was approximated via reference gene primer amplification. Assay used: immunoSEQ multiplex PCR; TCRdb lists only in-frame clones, some missing. V and J calls plus clone size are reproduced from that table; the DNA served to infer D and trimming. This sample has a few hundred thousand clones, with about 88% found just once. The sequence was obtained from a woman between 50 and 59 years old who had been exposed to COVID-19. The chain couples TRBV15 to TRBJ2-3; a weak D match, TRBD2 (5 bases). The sample was PBMCs or T cells enriched from blood (not recorded which). As DNA, the CDR3 is TGTGCCACCAGCAGAGATTTCGGACTGGATACGCAGTATTTT. This gives the protein CATSRDFGLDTQYF.